Included here is one TCR beta chain sequence, with context. A quantity of roughly 0.5 to 1 ug RNA underwent reverse transcription using random hexamers. The immunoSEQ assay covered 54 Vbeta and 13 Jbeta segments for CDR3. TCRdb called the immunoSEQ multiplex PCR reads again in MiXCR, with one record for every CDR3 protein. Among approximately 170,000 distinct CDR3 sequences listed, approximately 94% were seen once. Between the trimmed V and J ends, which lost 2 bases and 2 bases, there was a span of 13 bases. The CDR3 loop spans 14 amino acids. Germline CDR1 reads DFQATT; CDR2 reads SNEGSKA (reference sequence). These data belong to a study of CD8 T cells in Susac syndrome. Negative isolation was applied to CD8+ and CD4+ T cells, and FACS enrichment was applied to TEMRA cells.

This receptor was obtained from a human donor with multiple sclerosis. Material for sequencing was CD4+ T cells from PBMCs. This chain joins TRBV20-1 and TRBJ2-7; maybe TRBD1 (6 bases). The CDR3 region is CSARRRQATYEQYF. The CDR3 nucleotides are TGCAGTGCTAGACGTCGACAGGCAACCTACGAGCAGTACTTC.